This T cell receptor (beta chain) stems from a study of neoadjuvant anti-PD-1 for oral cavity cancer. Study findings and constraints: Each response group had just a few patients in TCR analyses.

This clone was detected only once. Its target is unknown. Deletions cut 4 bases from V and 8 bases from J, with 24 bases between. The CDR3 length is 16 residues. From germline, CDR1 is KGHSH and CDR2 LQKENI. Time point denoted: after neoadjuvant nivolumab, at surgical resection. Sequenced by immunoSEQ multiplex PCR; TCRdb stores in-frame clones only, minus some. Among some 33,000 clones listed, about 77% were seen once. This receptor was obtained from a person between 40 and 85 years old with oral cavity squamous cell carcinoma. This specimen was PBMCs, taken after nivolumab (anti-PD-1) treatment. This sequence joins TRBV18 and TRBJ2-7; D is unresolved. In nucleotides, the CDR3 is TGTGCCAGCTCACTATACGCGATACAACCGGGTCAACAGCAGTACTTC. It codes for CASSLYAIQPGQQQYF.